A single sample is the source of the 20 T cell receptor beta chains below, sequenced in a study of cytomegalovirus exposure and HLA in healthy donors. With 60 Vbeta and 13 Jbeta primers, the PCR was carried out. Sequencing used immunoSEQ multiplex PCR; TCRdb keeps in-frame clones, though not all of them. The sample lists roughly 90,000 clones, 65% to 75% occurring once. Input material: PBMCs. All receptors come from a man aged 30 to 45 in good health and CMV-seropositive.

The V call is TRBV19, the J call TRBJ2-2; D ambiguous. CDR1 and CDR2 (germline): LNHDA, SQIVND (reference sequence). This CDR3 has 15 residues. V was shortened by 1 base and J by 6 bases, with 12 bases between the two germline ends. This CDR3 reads CASSIGLENAGELFF. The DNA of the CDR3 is TGTGCCAGTAGTATAGGGCTAGAAAATGCCGGGGAGCTGTTTTTT.

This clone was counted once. Here the CDR3 reads CASSQEIQGRTFF. The DNA for the CDR3 is TGCGCCAGCAGCCAAGAGATACAGGGGAGGACTTTCTTT. The genes are TRBV4-1 and TRBJ1-1, with 7 bases that match TRBD1. Germline V gene sequence: CDR1 MGHRA, CDR2 YSYEKL. V dropped 0 bases and J dropped 12; count of bases not matched to a gene: 7. This CDR3 is built from 13 residues.

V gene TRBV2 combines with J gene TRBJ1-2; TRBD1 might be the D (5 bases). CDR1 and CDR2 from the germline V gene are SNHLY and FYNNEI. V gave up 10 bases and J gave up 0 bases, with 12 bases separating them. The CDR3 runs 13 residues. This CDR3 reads CAKSTEANYGYTF. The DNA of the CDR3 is TGTGCCAAATCGACAGAAGCTAACTATGGCTACACCTTC.

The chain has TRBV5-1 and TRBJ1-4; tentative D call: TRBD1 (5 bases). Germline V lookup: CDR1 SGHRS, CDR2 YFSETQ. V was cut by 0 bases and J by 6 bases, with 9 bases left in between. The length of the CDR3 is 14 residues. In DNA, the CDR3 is TGCGCCAGCAGCTTGGGTACGGGGGATGAAAAACTGTTTTTT. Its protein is CASSLGTGDEKLFF.

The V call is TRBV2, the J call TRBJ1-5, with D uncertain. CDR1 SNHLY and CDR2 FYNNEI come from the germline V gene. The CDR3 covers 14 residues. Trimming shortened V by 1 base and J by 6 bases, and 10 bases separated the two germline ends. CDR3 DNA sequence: TGTGCCAGCAGTGAAGGGAGAGGTGCTCAGCCCCAGCATTTT. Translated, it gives CASSEGRGAQPQHF.

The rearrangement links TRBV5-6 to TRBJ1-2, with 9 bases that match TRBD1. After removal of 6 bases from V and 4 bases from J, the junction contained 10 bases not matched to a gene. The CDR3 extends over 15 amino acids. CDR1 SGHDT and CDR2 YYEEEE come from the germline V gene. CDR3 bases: TGTGCCAGCACCGCCGCGGGACAGGGCGGCTATGGCTACACCTTC. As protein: CASTAAGQGGYGYTF.

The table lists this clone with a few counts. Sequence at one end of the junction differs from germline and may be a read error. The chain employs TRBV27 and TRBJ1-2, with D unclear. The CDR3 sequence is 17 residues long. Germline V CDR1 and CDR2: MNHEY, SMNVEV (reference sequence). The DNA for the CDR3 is TGTGCCAGCAGTTTATCGATAGCGTCCGGGATGAACTTTGGCTACACCTTC. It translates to CASSLSIASGMNFGYTF.

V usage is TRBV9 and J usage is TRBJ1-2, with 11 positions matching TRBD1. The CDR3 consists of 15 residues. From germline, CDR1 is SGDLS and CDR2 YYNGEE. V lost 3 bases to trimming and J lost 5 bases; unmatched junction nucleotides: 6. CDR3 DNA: TGTGCCAGCAGCGAGACGGACAGGGGGCGATATGGCTACACCTTC. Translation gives CASSETDRGRYGYTF.

CDR3 loop: CASTGTGPNQPQHF. The DNA for the CDR3 is TGTGCCAGCACTGGGACAGGACCTAATCAGCCCCAGCATTTT. This chain links TRBV2 with TRBJ1-5; 8 positions agree with TRBD1. With 7 bases clipped from V and 4 bases from J, the junction kept 6 bases outside the gene matches. Germline values: CDR1 SNHLY, CDR2 FYNNEI. The CDR3 contains 14 residues.

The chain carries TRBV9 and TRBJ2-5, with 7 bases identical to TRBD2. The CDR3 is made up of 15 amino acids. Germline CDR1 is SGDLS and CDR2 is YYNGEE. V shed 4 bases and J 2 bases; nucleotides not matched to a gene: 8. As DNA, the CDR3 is TGTGCCAGCAGCTACCTAGCGGAACTACAAGAGACCCAGTACTTC. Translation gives CASSYLAELQETQYF.

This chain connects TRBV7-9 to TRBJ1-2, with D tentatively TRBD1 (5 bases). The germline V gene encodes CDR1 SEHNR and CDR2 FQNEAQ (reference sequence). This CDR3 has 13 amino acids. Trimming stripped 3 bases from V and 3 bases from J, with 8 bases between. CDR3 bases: TGTGCCAGCAGCTTTGGGGGGGACTATGGCTACACCTTC. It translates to CASSFGGDYGYTF.

The CDR3 is CAISGIEKRFRNEQFF. CDR3 in DNA: TGTGCCATCAGTGGTATAGAAAAGCGCTTTCGAAATGAGCAGTTCTTC. The chain combines TRBV10-3 with TRBJ2-1; unclear D gene. Trimming removed 4 bases from V and 7 bases from J, with 20 bases in between. The CDR3 is 16 amino acids. CDR1 is ENHRY and CDR2 is SYGVKD in the germline V gene.

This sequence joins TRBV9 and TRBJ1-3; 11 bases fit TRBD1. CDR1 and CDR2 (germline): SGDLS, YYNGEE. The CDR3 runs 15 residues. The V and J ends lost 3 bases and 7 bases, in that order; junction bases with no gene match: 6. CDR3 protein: CASSGTGGFGNTIYF. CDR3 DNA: TGTGCCAGCAGCGGGACAGGGGGCTTCGGGAACACCATATATTTT.

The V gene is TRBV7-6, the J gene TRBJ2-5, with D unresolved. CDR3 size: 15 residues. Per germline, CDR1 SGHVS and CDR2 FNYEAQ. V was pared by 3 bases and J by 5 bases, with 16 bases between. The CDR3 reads CASSLAASIGETQYF. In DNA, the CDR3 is TGTGCCAGCAGCTTGGCTGCCTCGATCGGGGAGACCCAGTACTTC. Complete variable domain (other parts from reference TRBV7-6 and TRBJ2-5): GAGVSQSPRYKVTKRGQDVALRCDPISGHVSLYWYRQALGQGPEFLTYFNYEAQQDKSGLPNDRFSAERPEGSISTLTIQRTEQRDSAMYRCASSLAASIGETQYFGPGTRLLVL.

CDR3 in DNA: TGTGCCTCCGGGTGGGAGCAGTACTTC. It codes for CASGWEQYF. This chain links TRBV27 with TRBJ2-7, with D unclear. Trimming left V 11 bases short and J 7 bases short, with 9 bases between. From germline, CDR1 is MNHEY and CDR2 SMNVEV (reference sequence). The CDR3 is 9 amino acids.

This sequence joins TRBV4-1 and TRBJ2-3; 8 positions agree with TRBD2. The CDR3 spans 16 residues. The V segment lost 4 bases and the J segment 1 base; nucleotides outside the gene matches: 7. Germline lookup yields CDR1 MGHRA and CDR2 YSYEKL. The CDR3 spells CASSPSSRGGTDTQYF. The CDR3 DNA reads TGCGCCAGCAGCCCCTCGTCGCGGGGGGGCACAGATACGCAGTATTTT.

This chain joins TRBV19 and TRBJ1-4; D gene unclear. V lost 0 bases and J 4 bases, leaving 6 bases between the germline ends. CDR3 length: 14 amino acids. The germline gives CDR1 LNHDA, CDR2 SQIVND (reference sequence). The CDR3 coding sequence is TGTGCCAGTAGTATAGAGAGCCGTAATGAAAAACTGTTTTTT. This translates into CASSIESRNEKLFF.

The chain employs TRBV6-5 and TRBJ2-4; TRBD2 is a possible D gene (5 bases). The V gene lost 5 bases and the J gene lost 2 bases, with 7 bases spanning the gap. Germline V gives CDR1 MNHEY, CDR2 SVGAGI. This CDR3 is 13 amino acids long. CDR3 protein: CASSPGTKNIQYF. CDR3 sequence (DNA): TGTGCCAGCAGTCCCGGGACCAAAAACATTCAGTACTTC.

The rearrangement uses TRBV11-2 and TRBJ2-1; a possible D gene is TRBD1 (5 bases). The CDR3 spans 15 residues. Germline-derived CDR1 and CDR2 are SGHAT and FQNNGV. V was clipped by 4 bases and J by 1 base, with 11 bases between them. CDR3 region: CASSSTTASYNEQFF. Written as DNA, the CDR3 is TGTGCCAGCAGCTCTACGACAGCATCCTACAATGAGCAGTTCTTC.

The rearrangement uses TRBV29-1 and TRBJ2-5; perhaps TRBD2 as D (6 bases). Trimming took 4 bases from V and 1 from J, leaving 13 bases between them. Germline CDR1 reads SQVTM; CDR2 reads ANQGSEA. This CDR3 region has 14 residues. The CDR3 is CSVVLGTSQETQYF. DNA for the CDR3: TGCAGCGTTGTTCTAGGGACTTCCCAAGAGACCCAGTACTTC.